This T cell receptor (beta chain) was recovered during a study of shared clonotypes between healthy human individuals. Notes on this clone: The target antigen is unknown. Within the sample, other DNA sequences also encode this same CDR3.

V dropped 1 base and J dropped 5; count of bases not matched to a gene: 1. The V gene's germline CDR1 is KGHSH and CDR2 LQKENI. CDR3 length equals 15 residues. Study-level findings and limits: Sequencing depth was expected to influence donor clonotype sharing.

Data came from immunoSEQ multiplex PCR; TCRdb stores just in-frame clones and leaves some out. The table records roughly 1.5 million clones, about 98% of them present only once. The rearrangement joins TRBV18 to TRBJ2-1; 11 bases are shared with TRBD2. The sample taken for sequencing was naive CD4+ T cells sorted from blood. Sample subset: CD45RA+ positively selected. This clonotype was obtained from a man aged 25-45 years in good health. CDR3 coding DNA: TGTGCCAGCTCACCACTAGCGGGAGGGAACAATGAGCAGTTCTTC. Protein product: CASSPLAGGNNEQFF. Looking up the rest from reference TRBV18 and TRBJ2-1 gives the full variable domain: NAGVMQNPRHLVRRRGQEARLRCSPMKGHSHVYWYRQLPEEGLKFMVYLQKENIIDESGMPKERFSAEFPKEGPSILRIQQVVRGDSAAYFCASSPLAGGNNEQFFGPGTRLTVL.